These 12 T cell receptor beta chains share one sample of origin, sequenced in a study of regulatory T cells in long-lasting Graves disease. Time point reported: newly diagnosed GD, antithyroid drugs for less than 3 months. Preparation of the TCR library used RNA extracted from PBMCs. Relying on iRepertoire HTBI primers and Arm-PCR of CDR3 regions, the team built TCR beta libraries. TCRdb called the multiplex PCR reads again in MiXCR, with one record for every CDR3 protein. The sample consists of 500,000 to 700,000 distinct CDR3 sequences, about 15% of them appearing once. In addition, the sample was reused for a study of T cells in Graves' hyperthyroidism and ophthalmopathy.

The starting material was peripheral blood mononuclear cells (PBMCs), obtained at new diagnosis, from a patient treated with antithyroid drugs. All receptors come from a woman aged 25-40 years with Graves disease.

This clonotype has a count of ten or more. This chain links TRBV10-3 with TRBJ1-1; D uncertain. Germline CDR1 is ENHRY and CDR2 is SYGVKD. This CDR3 is built from 13 residues. Between the trimmed V and J ends, which lost 2 bases and 0 bases, there was a span of 4 bases. The CDR3 protein is CAISETLNTEAFF. The CDR3 DNA follows: TGTGCCATCAGTGAGACTTTGAACACTGAAGCTTTCTTT.

This clonotype appeared many times. The chain employs TRBV6-2 or TRBV6-3 and TRBJ2-1, with 10 bases that match TRBD2. The CDR3 contains 15 residues. Germline V lookup: CDR1 MNHEY, CDR2 SVGEGT. V was pared by 2 bases and J by 9 bases, with 7 bases of the junction left unmatched. CDR3 DNA: TGTGCCAGCAGTTACGGGGGACTAGCGTCGGGTGAGCAGTTCTTC. Encoded protein: CASSYGGLASGEQFF.

In its sample, this clonotype was seen a few times. The rearrangement uses TRBV9 and TRBJ2-5; D might be TRBD1 or TRBD2, each matching 5 bases. Trimming removed 2 bases from V and 5 bases from J, with 16 bases in between. The CDR3 loop spans 15 amino acids. Germline lookup yields CDR1 SGDLS and CDR2 YYNGEE. The CDR3 sequence is CASSVGRGRRETQYF. DNA for the CDR3: TGTGCCAGCAGCGTCGGACGGGGCAGGAGGGAGACCCAGTACTTC.

The sample holds many counts of this clonotype. The chain combines TRBV7-2 with TRBJ2-4, with a tentative D call TRBD2 (5 bases). V dropped 5 bases and J dropped 0 bases, with 8 bases sitting between them. This CDR3 is built from 14 residues. CDR1 is SGHTA, CDR2 FQGNSA, per germline. This CDR3 reads CASSRGLAKNIQYF. As DNA, the CDR3 is TGTGCCAGCAGCCGGGGTCTAGCCAAAAACATTCAGTACTTC.

In its sample, this clonotype was seen a few times. The rearrangement uses TRBV6-1 and TRBJ1-2; possible D gene TRBD1, 6 bases. From germline, CDR1 is MNHNS and CDR2 SASEGT. V lost 6 bases and J lost 8, with 22 bases in between. This CDR3 is built from 15 residues. The CDR3 reads CASSHGGGAWDGYTF. The CDR3 DNA follows: TGTGCCAGCAGCCACGGGGGGGGCGCGTGGGACGGCTACACCTTC.

About this clonotype: A much larger clone is a single base away; this may be a read error. The chain links TRBV20-1 to TRBJ1-2; D unclear. Germline CDR1 is DFQATT and CDR2 is SNEGSKA (reference sequence). V lost 6 bases, J lost 3 bases, and 17 bases lay in between. This CDR3 is 14 amino acids long. As DNA, the CDR3 is TGCAGTGCCCCGCGGGGAAGGGCTGACTATGGCTACACCTTC. It specifies CSAPRGRADYGYTF.

This clonotype showed up just a few times. This chain connects TRBV19 to TRBJ1-1; TRBD1 is a possible D gene (5 bases). The V gene's germline CDR1 is LNHDA and CDR2 SQIVND (reference sequence). The CDR3 totals 15 residues. Trimming cost V 3 bases and J 7 bases, with 18 bases left between them. The CDR3 sequence: CASSIIPIWGDEAFF. The CDR3, as DNA: TGTGCCAGTAGTATTATCCCTATCTGGGGGGATGAAGCTTTCTTT.

The V call is TRBV25-1, the J call TRBJ2-1; TRBD1 aligns across 7 bases. Germline lookup yields CDR1 MGHDK and CDR2 SYGVNS. CDR3 length equals 15 residues. Trimming cost V 4 bases and J 7 bases; bases outside gene matches: 10. CDR3 residues: CASSGGQLHFNEQFF. In DNA, the CDR3 is TGTGCCAGCAGTGGGGGACAGCTCCACTTTAATGAGCAGTTCTTC.

The chain employs TRBV6-1 and TRBJ1-1; TRBD1 might be the D (5 bases). CDR3 size: 14 residues. CDR1 and CDR2 (germline): MNHNS, SASEGT. V lost 9 bases, J lost 4 bases, and 18 bases lay in between. DNA for the CDR3: TGTGCCAGTCAGTGGGGGGGGTCCGGCACTGAAGCTTTCTTT. It codes for CASQWGGSGTEAFF.

This chain connects TRBV14 to TRBJ2-1; D gene uncertain. The DNA end favors TRBJ2-5, so the J call may be wrong. Germline V gene lookup returns CDR1 SGHDN and CDR2 FVKESK. CDR3 length: 15 amino acids. CDR3 loop: CASSQDVGNKETQYF. The CDR3 DNA follows: TGTGCCAGCAGCCAAGATGTGGGCAATAAAGAGACCCAGTACTTC.

This clonotype was seen repeatedly, ten times or more. DNA of the CDR3: TGTGCCTGGGGACTAGCGGGAGGAGAGACCCAGTACTTC. Amino acid sequence: CAWGLAGGETQYF. V usage is TRBV30 and J usage is TRBJ2-5, with TRBD2 matching 14 bases. The V and J ends lost 5 bases and 4 bases, in that order; junction bases with no gene match: 0. The V gene's germline CDR1 is GTSNPN and CDR2 SVGIG (reference sequence). This CDR3 is built from 13 residues.

This clonotype came up once. The chain links TRBV19 to TRBJ2-1, with TRBD2 identical over 8 bases. Germline-derived CDR1 and CDR2 are LNHDA and SQIVND (reference sequence). This CDR3 spans 16 amino acids. The trim removed 4 bases at V and 5 bases at J, leaving 10 bases unmatched. CDR3 coding DNA: TGTGCCAGTAGTAAATACTCCAGCGGGAGCGACAATGAGCAGTTCTTC. It yields the protein CASSKYSSGSDNEQFF.